Presented here are 3 T cell receptor beta chains from one specimen sequenced in a study of identical twins (dated by TCRdb to about 2016). The library was built by means of 5' RACE. Sequencing was performed on an Illumina HiSeq 2000. TCRdb passed the public sequencing reads through fastp at Q25 and MiXCR, retaining productive beta sequences. When rows share a CDR3 protein, they turn into one entry using the most common DNA and genes. The sample includes under 250,000 distinct CDR3 sequences, with roughly 10% observed a single time. The biggest ten clones account for 5% to 5.5% of the sample. Sequenced: memory (CD45RO+) T cells sorted from blood. The cell subset or site label here, explained by the study, means: CD45RO+ enriched T cells. The receptors stem from a woman aged 18-30 years in good health.

The rearrangement joins TRBV7-6 to TRBJ1-1, with D possibly being TRBD1 (5 bases). The CDR3 runs 14 residues. Per the germline V gene, CDR1 is SGHVS and CDR2 is FNYEAQ. The ends were cut back, 2 bases at V and 1 base at J, with 8 bases in the middle. Here the CDR3 DNA reads TGTGCCAGCAGCTTACAGCAGGGGAACACTGAAGCTTTCTTT. Its protein is CASSLQQGNTEAFF.

The chain is built from TRBV27 and TRBJ1-5; D remains ambiguous. Germline V lookup: CDR1 MNHEY, CDR2 SMNVEV (reference sequence). The CDR3 spans 14 residues. V dropped 4 bases and J dropped 11 bases, with 18 bases sitting between them. This chain's CDR3 is CASSSDSEFGAQHF. The CDR3, as DNA: TGTGCCAGCAGTTCGGACTCAGAGTTTGGGGCCCAGCATTTT.

This clonotype was detected only a few times. The chain joins TRBV12-3 or TRBV12-4 to TRBJ1-5; D unclear. Trimming stripped 1 base from V and 4 bases from J, with 5 bases between. The CDR3 loop spans 13 amino acids. The CDR3 loop reads CASSLVQNQPQHF. CDR3 sequence (DNA): TGTGCCAGCAGTTTAGTGCAAAATCAGCCCCAGCATTTT.